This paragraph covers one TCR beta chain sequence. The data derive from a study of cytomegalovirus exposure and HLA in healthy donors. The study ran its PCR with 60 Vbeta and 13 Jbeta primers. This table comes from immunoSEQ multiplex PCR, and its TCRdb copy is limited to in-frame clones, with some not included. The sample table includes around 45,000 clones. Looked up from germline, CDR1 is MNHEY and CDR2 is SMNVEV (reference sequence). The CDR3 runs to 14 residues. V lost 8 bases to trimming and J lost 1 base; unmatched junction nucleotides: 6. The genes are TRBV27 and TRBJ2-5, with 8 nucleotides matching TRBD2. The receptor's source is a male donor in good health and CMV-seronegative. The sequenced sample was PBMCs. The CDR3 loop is CASCSGDFQETQYF. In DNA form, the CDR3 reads TGTGCCAGCTGTAGCGGGGATTTCCAAGAGACCCAGTACTTC.